The present entry profiles one TCR beta chain with its context. Its antigen target is currently unknown. One base away there is no much larger clone; base qualities are not given. The immunoSEQ Assay, a bias-controlled multiplex PCR, was used to amplify TCRbeta CDR3 regions from genomic DNA. As for how the authors treated the data: The number of nucleated cells in each sample was estimated from the amplification of reference gene primers within the assay. Sequence reads were collapsed and filtered to measure the absolute abundance of every unique TCRbeta CDR3 rearrangement. For each sample, productive Simpson clonality was calculated as the square root of Simpson's diversity index over productive rearrangements. In its TCRdb copy, this immuneACCESS table keeps in-frame sequences only and misses some clones. Where compared with another copy, unresolved V genes explain less than half of these, and the others have no known cause. V and J calls and clone size come straight from that table; D and trimming were deduced from the DNA. This sample has hundreds of thousands of clones in its table, and approximately 86% of those were observed once. 7% to 10% of the sample comes from the top ten.

Here V drops 5 bases and J drops 10 bases, and the junction holds 3 bases not matched to any gene. The CDR3 goes from the cysteine to the phenylalanine over 10 residues. The entry retains the CDR3 DNA only, 30 bases that are in frame from base 1. CDR1 SQVTM and CDR2 ANQGSEA are derived from the germline V gene. This sample stems from a study of blood T cell repertoires in COVID-19 (dated by TCRdb to between 2020 and 2021). As for the study more broadly: The collaborator samples originated in the United States, Italy and Spain and spanned the acute and convalescent phases of COVID-19. The prospective study material was composed of cDNA or gDNA derived from T cells, B-cell-depleted T cells, or PBMCs. A de-identified subject ID, COVID-19 status, age in years and sex were almost always included in the sample metadata. Deeply sampled blood TCRbeta repertoires from subjects exposed to, actively infected with, or recovered from COVID-19 were included in the dataset. Where HLA class I and class II types were available, the types were taken from metadata supplied by the sample provider, not from assay-based typing. The samples were drawn from two sources: the first 160 participants of the ongoing ImmuneRACE study, and about 1,300 subjects contributed by 6 global collaborators. The repertoires were released in a freely available public database intended as a resource for research on the immune response to SARS-CoV-2. Broad study findings and their caveats: The quantity of clinical and demographic metadata differed by source and by participant and was supplied without curation.

In the prospective study, participants were roughly 18 to 90 years old, resided in about two dozen geographic areas of the United States, and were enrolled through a virtual design. To assign participants to cohorts, the prospective study relied on clinical history that participants themselves reported in a screening survey and a study questionnaire. For ImmuneRACE Cohort 3, a participant was defined as recovered based on two consecutive negative NP/OP PCR tests, clearance by a healthcare professional, or resolution of symptoms. In the prospective study, whole blood, serum and a nasopharyngeal or oropharyngeal swab were collected from each participant by mobile phlebotomists. Participants in the prospective study had the option to provide additional blood draws and questionnaires over an approximately two-month period. Blood samples from the prospective study were shipped frozen or at room temperature prior to DNA extraction.

The TCR originated in a woman aged 55-70 years who had recovered from COVID-19. Sequenced input: PBMCs or T cells enriched from blood (not recorded which). The rearrangement combines TRBV29-1 with TRBJ1-1; TRBD1 fits 8 bases in the junction. CDR3 sequence: CSVRTGRAFF. The sequence in DNA is TGCAGCGTTCGGACAGGGAGAGCTTTCTTT.